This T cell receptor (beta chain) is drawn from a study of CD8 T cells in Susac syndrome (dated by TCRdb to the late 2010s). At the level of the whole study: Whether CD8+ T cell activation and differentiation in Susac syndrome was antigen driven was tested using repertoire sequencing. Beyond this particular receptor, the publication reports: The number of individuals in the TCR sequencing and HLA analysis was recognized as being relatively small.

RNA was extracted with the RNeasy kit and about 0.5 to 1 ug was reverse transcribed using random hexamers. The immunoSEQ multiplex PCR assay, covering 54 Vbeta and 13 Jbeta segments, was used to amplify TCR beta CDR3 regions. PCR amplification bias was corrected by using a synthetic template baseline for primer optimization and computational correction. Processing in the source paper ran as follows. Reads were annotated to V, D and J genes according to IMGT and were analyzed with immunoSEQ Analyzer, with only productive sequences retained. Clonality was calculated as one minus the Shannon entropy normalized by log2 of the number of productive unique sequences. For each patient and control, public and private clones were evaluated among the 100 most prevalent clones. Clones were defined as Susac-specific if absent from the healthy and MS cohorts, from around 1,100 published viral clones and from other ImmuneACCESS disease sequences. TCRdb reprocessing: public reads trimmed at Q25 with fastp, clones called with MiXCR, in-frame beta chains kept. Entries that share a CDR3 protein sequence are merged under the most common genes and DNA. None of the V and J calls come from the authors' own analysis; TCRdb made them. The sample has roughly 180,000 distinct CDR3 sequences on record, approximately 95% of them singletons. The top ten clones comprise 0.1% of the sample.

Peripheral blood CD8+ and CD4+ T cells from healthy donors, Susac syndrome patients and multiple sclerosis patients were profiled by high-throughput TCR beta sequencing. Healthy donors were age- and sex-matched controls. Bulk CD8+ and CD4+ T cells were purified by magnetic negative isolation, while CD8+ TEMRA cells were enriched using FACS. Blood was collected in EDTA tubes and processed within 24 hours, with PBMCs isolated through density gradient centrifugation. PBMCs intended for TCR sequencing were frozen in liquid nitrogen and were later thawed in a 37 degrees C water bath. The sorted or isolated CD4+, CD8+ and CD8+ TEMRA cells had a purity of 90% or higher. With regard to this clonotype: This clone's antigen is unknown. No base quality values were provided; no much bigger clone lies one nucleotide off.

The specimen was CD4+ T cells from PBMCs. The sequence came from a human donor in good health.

The CDR3 corresponds to CAWTPGRDYEQYF. At the DNA level, the sequence is TGTGCCTGGACCCCTGGTCGGGACTACGAGCAGTACTTC. The receptor chain draws on TRBV30 and TRBJ2-7, and TRBD2 may be the D gene, going by 5 matching bases. The germline V gene (reference sequence) supplies CDR1 GTSNPN and CDR2 SVGIG. Its CDR3 holds 13 amino acids, cysteine through phenylalanine. Only the CDR3 portion is preserved as DNA: 39 bases, with reading frame beginning at the first base. V sheds 4 bases and J sheds 3 bases, leaving 13 bases between their ends.